A selection of T cell receptor beta chains follows, all from one sample in a study of tumor and adjacent non-tumor tissue in lung cancer. MiXCR, run by TCRdb on the multiplex PCR reads, gives a single entry per CDR3 protein. The table includes roughly 220,000 distinct CDR3 sequences, 71% detected once. The source material was lung tumor tissue. The origin of the receptors is a man in his 60s with non-small cell lung cancer. Both conserved end residues are part of each CDR3. The order of the fields is D gene, J gene, V gene, clone size, CDR3 protein, CDR3 DNA. A D gene is named only where the DNA matches it firmly. Rows give clone size only sometimes, using once, few, many, or a class for an expanded clone.

>TRBD1|TRBJ2-5|TRBV11-3|NA
CASRPIGGWETQYF
TGTGCCAGCAGGCCGATAGGGGGCTGGGAGACCCAGTACTTC
>NA|TRBJ2-7|TRBV4-2|NA
CVSSQDRGFRPHEQYF
TGTGTCAGCAGCCAAGATAGAGGCTTCCGCCCACACGAGCAGTACTTC
>NA|TRBJ2-6|TRBV6-5|NA
CASSYGVGISGANVLTF
TGTGCCAGCAGTTATGGCGTTGGGATATCTGGGGCCAACGTCCTGACTTTC
>NA|TRBJ1-4|TRBV6-2/TRBV6-3|NA
CASGTQDGLEKLFF
TGTGCCAGCGGAACCCAGGATGGATTAGAAAAACTGTTTTTT
>TRBD2|TRBJ2-5|TRBV29-1|many
CSVRLAEETQYF
TGCAGCGTGCGACTAGCCGAAGAGACCCAGTACTTC
>NA|TRBJ1-1|TRBV29-1|NA
CSVRVGSRQVLF
TGCAGCGTTCGGGTAGGGAGCCGACAAGTTCTCTTT
>NA|TRBJ1-1|TRBV29-1|many
CSDLGGAGEAFF
TGCAGCGACTTAGGGGGTGCGGGGGAAGCTTTCTTT
>NA|TRBJ1-1|TRBV29-1|NA
CSLSRQNTEAFF
TGCAGCTTATCCAGACAAAACACTGAAGCTTTCTTT
>NA|TRBJ1-6|TRBV20-1|many
CSARDPISPYNSPLHF
TGCAGTGCTAGAGATCCAATCAGCCCCTATAATTCACCCCTCCACTTT
>NA|TRBJ2-3|TRBV6-4|NA
CASSDSRTETQYF
TGTGCCAGCAGTGACTCCCGCACAGAAACGCAGTATTTT
>NA|TRBJ2-4|TRBV7-2|many
CASSSHTGAKNIQYF
TGTGCCAGCAGCAGCCATACAGGGGCCAAAAACATTCAGTACTTC
>NA|TRBJ2-1|TRBV20-1|once
CSARSREKKNDQFF
TGCAGTGCTAGAAGCAGGGAAAAGAAAAATGATCAGTTCTTC
>NA|TRBJ2-2|TRBV9|NA
CASSGYGVRTGELFF
TGTGCCAGCAGCGGGTACGGAGTTCGCACCGGGGAACTGTTTTTT
>TRBD2|TRBJ2-1|TRBV11-2|NA
CVSSPAGGAYNEQFF
TGTGTCAGCAGCCCCGCGGGGGGAGCTTACAATGAGCAGTTCTTC
>NA|TRBJ1-1|TRBV20-1|many
CSARRGLGNTEAFF
TGCAGTGCTAGAAGAGGGCTCGGGAACACTGAAGCTTTCTTT
>TRBD2|TRBJ2-1|TRBV20-1|NA
CSAPGLSGVGEQFF
TGCAGTGCCCCGGGACTATCGGGGGTTGGTGAACAGTTCTTC
>NA|TRBJ2-3|TRBV6-6|NA
CASRRDDTDTQYF
TGTGCCAGCCGGCGGGACGACACAGATACGCAGTATTTT
>TRBD1|TRBJ1-1|TRBV6-2/TRBV6-3|NA
CASSPGTVIEAFF
TGTGCCAGCAGTCCCGGGACAGTTATTGAAGCTTTCTTT
>TRBD2|TRBJ2-2|TRBV12-3/TRBV12-4|once
CVSSPNPGLAASTGELFF
TGTGTCAGCAGTCCAAACCCGGGACTAGCGGCATCCACCGGGGAGCTGTTTTTT
>TRBD1|TRBJ2-1|TRBV20-1|many
CSAPTGGGYNEQFF
TGCAGTGCTCCTACAGGGGGCGGCTACAATGAGCAGTTCTTC
>NA|TRBJ2-1|TRBV20-1|NA
CSAIVDTGINNEQFF
TGCAGTGCTATAGTCGACACGGGGATAAACAATGAGCAGTTCTTC
>NA|TRBJ2-7|TRBV6-5|NA
CASGNWGVTRYEQYF
TGTGCCAGCGGCAATTGGGGTGTTACTCGCTACGAGCAGTACTTC
>TRBD2|TRBJ2-7|TRBV12-3/TRBV12-4|NA
CASRNSGNSYEQYF
TGTGCCAGCAGGAATAGCGGGAACTCCTACGAGCAGTACTTC
>NA|TRBJ2-2|TRBV6-6|NA
CANKRAGELFF
TGTGCCAACAAGAGGGCCGGGGAGCTGTTTTTT